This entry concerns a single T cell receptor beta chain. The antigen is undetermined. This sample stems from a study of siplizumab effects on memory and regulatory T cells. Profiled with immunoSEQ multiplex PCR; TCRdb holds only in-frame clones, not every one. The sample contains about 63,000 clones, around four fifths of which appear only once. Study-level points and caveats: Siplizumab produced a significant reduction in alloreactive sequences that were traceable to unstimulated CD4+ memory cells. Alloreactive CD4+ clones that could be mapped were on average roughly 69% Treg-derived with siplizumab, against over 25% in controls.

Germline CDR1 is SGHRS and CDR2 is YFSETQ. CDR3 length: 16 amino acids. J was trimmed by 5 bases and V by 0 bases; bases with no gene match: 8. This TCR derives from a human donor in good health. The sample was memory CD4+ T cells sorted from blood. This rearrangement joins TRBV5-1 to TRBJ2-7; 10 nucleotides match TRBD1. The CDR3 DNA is TGCGCCAGCAGCTTGGGCCGGGACAGGGGTGTCGACGAGCAGTACTTC. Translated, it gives CASSLGRDRGVDEQYF.